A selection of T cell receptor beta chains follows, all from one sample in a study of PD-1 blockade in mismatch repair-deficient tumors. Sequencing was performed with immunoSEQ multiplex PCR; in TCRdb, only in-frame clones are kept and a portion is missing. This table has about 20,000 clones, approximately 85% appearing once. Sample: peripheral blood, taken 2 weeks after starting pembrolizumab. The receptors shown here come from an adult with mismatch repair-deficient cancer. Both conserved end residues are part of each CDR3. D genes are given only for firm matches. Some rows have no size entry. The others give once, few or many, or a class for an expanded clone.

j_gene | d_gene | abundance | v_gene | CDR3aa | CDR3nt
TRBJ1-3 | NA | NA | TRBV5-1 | CASSLARTVSGNTIYF | TGCGCCAGCAGCTTGGCCAGGACAGTCTCTGGAAACACCATATATTTT
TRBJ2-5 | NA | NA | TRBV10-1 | CASSESTGRGETQYF | TGCGCCAGCAGTGAGTCGACGGGACGGGGGGAGACCCAGTACTTC
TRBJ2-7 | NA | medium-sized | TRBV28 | CASRPTGTYEQYF | TGTGCCAGCAGGCCCACAGGTACCTACGAGCAGTACTTC
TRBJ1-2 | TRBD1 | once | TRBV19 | CASSPYLTGVGGYTF | TGTGCCAGTAGTCCTTACCTTACAGGGGTCGGCGGCTACACCTTC
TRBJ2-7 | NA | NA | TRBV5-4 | CASSLDRVGEQYF | TGTGCCAGCAGCTTGGACAGGGTGGGCGAGCAGTACTTC
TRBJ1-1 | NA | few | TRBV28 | CASTVNTEAFF | TGTGCCAGTACGGTGAACACTGAAGCTTTCTTT
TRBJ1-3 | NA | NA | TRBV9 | CASSAGRPGSGNTIYF | TGTGCCAGCAGCGCGGGACGTCCAGGCTCTGGAAACACCATATATTTT
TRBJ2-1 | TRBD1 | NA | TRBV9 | CASSTRDRSYNEQFF | TGTGCCAGCAGCACTCGGGACAGGTCCTACAATGAGCAGTTCTTC
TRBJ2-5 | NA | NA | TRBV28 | CASSPLGQETQYF | TGTGCCAGCAGTCCGTTGGGCCAAGAGACCCAGTACTTC
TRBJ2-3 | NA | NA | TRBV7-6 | CASSTRHTDTQYF | TGTGCCAGCAGCACGCGTCACACAGATACGCAGTATTTT
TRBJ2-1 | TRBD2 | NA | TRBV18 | CASSPRGLAGGSNNEQFF | TGTGCCAGCTCACCGAGGGGACTAGCGGGTGGGTCCAACAATGAGCAGTTCTTC
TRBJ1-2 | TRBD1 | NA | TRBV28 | CASSQPGGALGYTF | TGTGCCAGCAGCCAACCAGGGGGCGCTCTTGGCTACACCTTC
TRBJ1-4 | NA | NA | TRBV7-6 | CASSPTGGGDEKLFF | TGTGCCAGCAGCCCGACGGGAGGGGGAGATGAAAAACTGTTTTTT
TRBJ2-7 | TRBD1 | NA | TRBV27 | CASSGQGDYEQYF | TGTGCCAGCAGCGGACAGGGTGATTACGAGCAGTACTTC
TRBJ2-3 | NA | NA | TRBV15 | CATSSSARTDTQYF | TGTGCCACCAGCAGCAGCGCCCGCACAGATACGCAGTATTTT
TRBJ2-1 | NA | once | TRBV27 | CASSETAIYNEQFF | TGTGCCAGCAGCGAGACCGCGATATACAATGAGCAGTTCTTC
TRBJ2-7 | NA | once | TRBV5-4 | CASSFDRISYEQYF | TGTGCCAGCAGCTTTGACAGGATTTCCTACGAGCAGTACTTC
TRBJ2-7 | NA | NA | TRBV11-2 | CASSLGSPYEQYF | TGTGCCAGCAGCTTAGGTAGTCCCTACGAGCAGTACTTC
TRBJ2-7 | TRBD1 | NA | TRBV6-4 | CASSPDRSSYEQYF | TGTGCCAGCAGCCCGGACAGGAGCTCCTACGAGCAGTACTTC
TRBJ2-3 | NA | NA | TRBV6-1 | CASSEEVAVGTDTQYF | TGTGCCAGCAGTGAAGAGGTAGCCGTTGGCACAGATACGCAGTATTTT
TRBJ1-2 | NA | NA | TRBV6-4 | CASSDGVGYTF | TGTGCCAGCAGCGACGGGGTTGGCTACACCTTC
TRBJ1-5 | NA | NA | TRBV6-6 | CASMGTVLQPQHF | TGTGCCAGCATGGGCACTGTACTTCAGCCCCAGCATTTT
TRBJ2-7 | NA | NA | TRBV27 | CASSFSGHEQYF | TGTGCCAGCAGTTTTTCGGGGCACGAGCAGTACTTC
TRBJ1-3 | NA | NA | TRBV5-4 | CASSAGATSGNTIYF | TGTGCCAGCAGCGCCGGGGCTACCTCTGGAAACACCATATATTTT
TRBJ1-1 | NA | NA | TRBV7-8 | CASSFTPGENTEAFF | TGTGCCAGCAGCTTCACACCGGGAGAAAACACTGAAGCTTTCTTT
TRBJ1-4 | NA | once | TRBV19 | CASSIGPREKLFF | TGTGCCAGTAGTATCGGACCGAGGGAAAAACTGTTTTTT
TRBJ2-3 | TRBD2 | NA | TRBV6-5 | CASSPGGGTTDTQYF | TGTGCCAGCAGCCCCGGGGGGGGGACCACAGATACGCAGTATTTT
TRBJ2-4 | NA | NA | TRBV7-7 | CASSRPALLAKNIQYF | TGTGCTAGCAGCCGGCCAGCTTTACTAGCCAAAAACATTCAGTACTTC
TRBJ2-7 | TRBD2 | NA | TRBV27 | CASSLWREGHYEQYF | TGTGCCAGCAGTTTATGGCGGGAGGGACACTACGAGCAGTACTTC
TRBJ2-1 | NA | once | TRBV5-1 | CASSLGGGYNEQFF | TGCGCCAGCAGCTTGGGTGGGGGCTACAATGAGCAGTTCTTC
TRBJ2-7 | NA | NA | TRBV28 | CASRDSTRPEEQYF | TGTGCCAGCAGAGACTCGACCAGGCCTGAGGAGCAGTACTTC
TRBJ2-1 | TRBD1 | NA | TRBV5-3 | CARSADRGPFYGEQFF | TGTGCCAGAAGCGCGGACAGGGGGCCTTTTTACGGTGAGCAGTTCTTC
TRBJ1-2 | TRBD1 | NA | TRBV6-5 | CASSLTGWGYTF | TGTGCCAGCAGTTTGACAGGGTGGGGCTACACCTTC
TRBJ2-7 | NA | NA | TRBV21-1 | CASSPRTGSSYEQYF | TGTGCCAGCAGCCCTCGGACAGGGAGCTCCTACGAGCAGTACTTC
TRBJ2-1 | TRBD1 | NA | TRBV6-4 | CASSDGDRGSNEQFF | TGTGCCAGCAGTGACGGGGACAGGGGCTCCAATGAGCAGTTCTTC
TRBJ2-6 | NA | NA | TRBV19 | CASSLDRALWANVLTF | TGTGCCAGTAGTCTTGACCGGGCCCTGTGGGCCAACGTCCTGACTTTC
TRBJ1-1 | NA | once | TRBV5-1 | CASSTGSWAEGAFF | TGCGCCAGCAGCACAGGGTCTTGGGCAGAGGGAGCTTTCTTT
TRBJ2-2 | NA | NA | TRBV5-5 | CASSPDGPGELFF | TGTGCCAGCAGTCCGGATGGCCCCGGGGAGCTGTTTTTT